The T cell receptor (beta chain) under discussion was sequenced for a study of control samples from healthy donors and cancer patients. CDR1 and CDR2 (germline): SGHNT, YENEEA. CDR3 length: 15 residues. V lost 4 bases and J lost 3; bases outside the gene matches: 3. This clone was counted only a few times. Produced via immunoSEQ multiplex PCR; TCRdb's table is partial and in-frame only. The sample consists of approximately 100,000 clones, roughly 84% of them appearing once. The sample taken for sequencing was blood. The chain uses TRBV11-3 and TRBJ2-2; TRBD1 aligns across 9 bases. The sequence derives from a woman between 40 and 50 years old in good health. DNA for the CDR3: TGTGCCAGCAGCTCGGGACAGGGTGACACCGGGGAGCTGTTTTTT. Its translation: CASSSGQGDTGELFF.